This TCR beta chain was sequenced for a study of regulatory T cells in long-lasting Graves disease (dated by TCRdb to 2020 to 2022). For the study in its entirety: Antithyroid drugs had been taken for less than 3 months by newly diagnosed Graves' disease patients. Persistent Graves' disease patients were compared with newly diagnosed Graves' disease patients by peripheral blood TCR sequencing and RNA sequencing. TCR sequencing covered some 13 persistent and around 20 newly diagnosed Graves' disease patients, 33 samples in total. The study was conducted in China and was registered as a clinical trial. The research as a whole found: Compared with newly diagnosed patients, patients with persistent Graves' disease had lower TCR Shannon entropy and fewer highly expanded clones, which suggests clonal expansion. More public clonotypes were shared among persistent patients (under 3,000) than among newly diagnosed patients (under 1,000). Preferential use of TRBV28, TRBJ1-2 and TRBJ2-5 was observed in persistent disease, whereas TRBV20-1 and TRBJ2-1 were favored in newly diagnosed disease. The authors noted that the small sample size was a limitation that may lower accuracy. The study examined only peripheral blood because the primary lesion, thyroid tissue, could not be accessed. Only the TCR beta chain was sequenced and analyzed.

This clonotype has just a few counts. This receptor's antigen is unknown. No base quality information exists; no much larger clone differs at one position. The time point label of this sample denotes: newly diagnosed GD, antithyroid drugs for less than 3 months. RNA was extracted from PBMCs in TRIzol for both TCR sequencing and RNA sequencing. Graves' disease was diagnosed according to American Thyroid Association guidelines. Patients were recruited from an endocrinology department in Xi'an, China. From each patient, about 9 milliliters of peripheral blood was collected into an EDTA anticoagulant tube. PBMCs were isolated by Ficoll Paque Plus density gradient separation without further T cell sorting. An Agilent 2100 Bioanalyzer and agarose gel were used to check RNA quality, and a NanoDrop 2000 was used to measure RNA concentration. For CDR1 and CDR2, the germline V gene lists MNHGY and SVAAGI. V loses 3 bases, J loses 5 bases, and the germline ends lie 13 bases apart. Inclusive of the bounding cysteine and phenylalanine, the CDR3 is 14 residues long. The entry retains the CDR3 DNA only, 42 bases that are in frame from base 1.

Libraries were constructed by multiplex PCR. These reads were obtained on an Illumina HiSeq 4000. TCR beta libraries were built with iRepertoire HTBI primers and Arm-PCR amplification of CDR3 regions. PCR products were gel purified before sequencing. The paper's processing steps were these. Gene usage analysis of CDR3 amino acid clonotypes relied on the approximately 60 TRBV and 14 TRBJ segments identified across samples. COPE and FqMerger were used to merge filtered high-quality paired reads into contigs. BLAST was used to align contigs to the IMGT TRBV, TRBD and TRBJ reference genes, and CDR3 was defined following IMGT. Any clonotype with a frequency above 0.1% was classified as a highly expanded clone. Shannon entropy served as the measure of repertoire diversity, while the Gini coefficient captured V-J evenness. Clonotypes shared by more than one individual were considered public. Using fastp at Q25 and MiXCR, TCRdb reprocessed the public reads and kept productive beta chains. Rows with one shared CDR3 protein collapse into an entry with the most common genes and DNA. TCRdb's processing, not the authors', yielded these V and J calls. For this sample there are 350,000 to 550,000 distinct CDR3 sequences; roughly 15% appear just once. The top ten hold about 23% of the sample.

These data were also filed under a second study, of T cells in Graves' hyperthyroidism and ophthalmopathy. The second study, in turn, reports: Graves' hyperthyroidism was defined as stable when no progression to ophthalmopathy occurred over 18 months of follow-up. Hyperthyroidism patients were aged 18 to 65 years and newly diagnosed, with disease duration of less than 2 months. Exclusion was applied to patients with uncontrolled infections, other autoimmune diseases, pregnancy or lactation. Diagnoses were based on clinical symptoms, serum thyroxine and TRAb, thyroid ultrasound and orbital computed tomography. A first-round RT-PCR of the TCR CDR3 used the HTBI primer set with the Qiagen OneStep RT-PCR kit. Most expanded thyroid clonotypes (frequency above 0.001) were also found in blood, which suggests that blood repertoires may mirror thyroid immune responses. A model built on a 13 V-J signature distinguished ophthalmopathy from stable hyperthyroidism, reaching about 89% sensitivity and about 81% specificity in cross-validation and 80%/75% in testing. In validation, the model predicted progression to ophthalmopathy with roughly 70% sensitivity and approximately 78% specificity, a median of about six months before onset. To identify TCR V-J signatures that set the groups apart, the researchers used a discovery cohort of 90 to 100 patients, made up of fewer than 50 with Graves' ophthalmopathy and about 60 with stable Graves' hyperthyroidism. Whether ophthalmopathy could be predicted prospectively was tested in an independent validation cohort made up of approximately 19 hyperthyroidism patients plus 17 patients who later progressed to ophthalmopathy. The approximately 90 discovery patients were randomly split 7:3 into training and test sets. In roughly six Graves' hyperthyroidism patients, the study also compared T-cell repertoires from thyroid tissue with T-cell repertoires from blood. Following sampling, methimazole starting at 30 mg daily was given to hyperthyroidism patients, and high-dose intravenous methylprednisolone was given to ophthalmopathy patients. Libraries were constructed in a second round of multiplex PCR, after which size selection and purification were carried out. Sequencing of the libraries was done on an Illumina HiSeq2000 using paired-end 100 bp reads. SOAPnuke was used to process the raw data, throwing out any read that contained adapters or uncalled bases, had a mean Phred below 15, or lacked an exact constant-primer or identifier match. COPE v1.2.5 was used to merge high-quality paired reads, and clonotypes were defined as unique nucleotide sequences. MiTCR v1.1 was used to align clonotypes to the IMGT TRBV, TRBD and TRBJ reference segments. Only V-J combinations with frequency above 0.0001, covering approximately 99% of repertoires, were analysed. A TCS score was defined as the ratio of F50 (clonal expansion) to E x V (chaos), with BLOSUM62-based TCRdist applied between CDR3 peptides within each V-J. Welch's t-statistics and random forest reduced 500 to 550 V-J features to about 13, which were used in a naive Bayes classifier (R e1071). Sample size was not statistically predetermined, and investigators were not blinded to group allocation. The paper describes TCR Vbeta CDR3 sequencing of about 140 peripheral blood samples, made up of about 40 ophthalmopathy patients, 70 to 75 hyperthyroidism patients and 17 progressor patients.

The sample was peripheral blood mononuclear cells (PBMCs), taken at new diagnosis, from a patient treated with antithyroid drugs. This TCR was sampled from a young woman with Graves disease. Donor details come from another sample of the same person, matched by shared clones. The sequence joins TRBV6-9 to TRBJ1-1; too little of a D gene remains to name it. The nucleotides read TGTGCCAGCAGTTACATGGGCGCGCGTACTGAAGCTTTCTTT. This gives the protein CASSYMGARTEAFF.